This TCR beta chain was recorded in a study of early T cells in non-severe SARS-CoV-2 infection. CDR1 and CDR2 from the germline V gene are SGHRS and YFSETQ. V gave up 1 base and J gave up 0 bases, with 5 bases separating them. The CDR3 loop spans 15 amino acids. MiXCR was run by TCRdb on the 5' RACE reads, yielding one entry per CDR3 protein. The sample consists of some 96,000 distinct CDR3 sequences, 9.5% to 11% of them appearing once. The rearrangement uses TRBV5-1 and TRBJ2-6; D uncertain. This receptor was obtained from an adult who was a healthcare worker with PCR-confirmed SARS-CoV-2 infection or an uninfected control (not recorded which). This sample comprised whole blood, obtained at baseline. The DNA of the CDR3 is TGCGCCAGCAGCTTGATGGACTCTGGGGCCAACGTCCTGACTTTC. This translates into CASSLMDSGANVLTF. Supplemented by reference TRBV5-1 and TRBJ2-6, the full variable domain reads KAGVTQTPRYLIKTRGQQVTLSCSPISGHRSVSWYQQTPGQGLQFLFEYFSETQRNKGNFPGRFSGRQFSNSRSEMNVSTLELGDSALYLCASSLMDSGANVLTFGAGSRLTVL.